Shown below are 21 T cell receptor beta chains from a single sample sequenced in a study of blood T cell repertoires in COVID-19. Generated by immunoSEQ multiplex PCR, the TCRdb table keeps only in-frame clones and is missing some. The table shows about 410,000 clones, with under 90% occurring only once. Sequenced input: PBMCs or T cells enriched from blood (not recorded which). These receptors all stem from a woman aged 25 to 39 who had recovered from COVID-19.

This chain connects TRBV18 to TRBJ1-2, with a weak D call TRBD1 (6 bases). This CDR3 contains 13 residues. Germline CDR1 is KGHSH and CDR2 is LQKENI. V gave up 1 base and J gave up 6 bases, with 9 bases separating them. CDR3 DNA sequence: TGTGCCAGCTCACCACAAGGACAGAATGGCTACACCTTC. Translating gives CASSPQGQNGYTF.

The rearrangement links TRBV6-5 to TRBJ2-7, with D hard to call. The ends were cut back, 7 bases at V and 2 bases at J, with 18 bases in the middle. Germline lookup yields CDR1 MNHEY and CDR2 SVGAGI. The CDR3 contains 15 residues. The CDR3 nucleotides read TGTGCCAGCACCCGATCACAACATGCCACCTACGAGCAGTACTTC. Protein: CASTRSQHATYEQYF.

The V call is TRBV7-2, the J call TRBJ2-5; D perhaps matches TRBD1 (6 bases). The CDR3 is 15 amino acids. Looked up from germline, CDR1 is SGHTA and CDR2 is FQGNSA. V dropped 5 bases and J dropped 2 bases, with 15 bases sitting between them. DNA for the CDR3: TGTGCCAGCAGCGCCTTAGGGACATTACAAGAGACCCAGTACTTC. Translating it yields CASSALGTLQETQYF.

This sequence joins TRBV3-1 (or the pseudogene TRBV3-2) and TRBJ1-5; the D gene is possibly TRBD1 (6 bases). Germline V gives CDR1 LGHDT, CDR2 YNNKEL (reference sequence). Trimming stripped 2 bases from V and 6 bases from J, with 14 bases between. This CDR3 has 15 residues. The CDR3 sequence is CASSQSSGAGQPQHF. The CDR3 bases are TGTGCCAGCAGCCAATCGTCAGGGGCGGGTCAGCCCCAGCATTTT.

This clone was recorded once. This rearrangement joins TRBV6-6 to TRBJ1-4; TRBD1 might be the D (6 bases). Trimming pared 5 bases from V and 14 bases from J, leaving 15 bases between. Germline V lookup: CDR1 MNHNY, CDR2 SVGAGI (reference sequence). CDR3 length: 12 residues. CDR3 bases: TGTGCCAGCAGTCCAGGACAGATGTGGCTGTTTTTT. Protein sequence: CASSPGQMWLFF.

The V gene is TRBV19, the J gene TRBJ2-1; the match to TRBD2 covers 10 bases. The CDR3 contains 16 residues. V lost 4 bases, J lost 12 bases, and 15 bases stayed unmatched. The germline gives CDR1 LNHDA, CDR2 SQIVND (reference sequence). CDR3 loop: CASSRTSGPLGVGQFF. The CDR3 DNA reads TGTGCCAGTAGTAGGACTAGCGGCCCTTTGGGGGTCGGGCAGTTCTTC.

This rearrangement joins TRBV10-2 to TRBJ1-4; D gene uncertain. Trimming stripped 2 bases from V and 0 bases from J, with 10 bases between. Germline values: CDR1 WSHSY, CDR2 SAAADI. This CDR3 has 16 residues. CDR3 region: CASSERVNPTNEKLFF. The DNA of the CDR3 is TGCGCCAGCAGTGAGCGGGTTAACCCAACTAATGAAAAACTGTTTTTT.

This chain connects TRBV27 to TRBJ1-5, with D uncertain. V was trimmed by 0 bases and J by 5 bases, leaving 5 bases between them. Looked up from germline, CDR1 is MNHEY and CDR2 is SMNVEV (reference sequence). The CDR3 loop spans 13 amino acids. The CDR3 sequence is CASSLSQYQPQHF. CDR3 nucleotides: TGTGCCAGCAGTTTATCGCAGTATCAGCCCCAGCATTTT.

The J gene is TRBJ2-5, the V gene TRBV5-1, with no clear D. V lost 0 bases, J lost 5 bases, and 2 bases lay in between. The length of the CDR3 is 11 residues. Germline-derived CDR1 and CDR2 are SGHRS and YFSETQ. The CDR3 sequence is CASSLAETQYF. The CDR3 DNA sequence: TGCGCCAGCAGCTTGGCTGAGACCCAGTACTTC.

This chain joins TRBV5-1 and TRBJ2-5, with D perhaps TRBD1 (6 bases). Per the germline V gene, CDR1 is SGHRS and CDR2 is YFSETQ. The CDR3 extends over 16 amino acids. Deletions cut 0 bases from V and 5 bases from J, with 17 bases between. CDR3 sequence: CASSLGTDSSRETQYF. CDR3 DNA sequence: TGCGCCAGCAGCTTGGGGACGGACAGCTCTCGGGAGACCCAGTACTTC.

This clone has just a few counts. At one of its ends the junction is not consistent with the germline gene, which may arise from a read error. V usage is TRBV4-1 and J usage is TRBJ2-5, with TRBD2 matching 10 bases. The CDR3 spans 16 residues. Germline V gene sequence: CDR1 MGHRA, CDR2 YSYEKL. In DNA form, the CDR3 reads TGCGCCAGCCGCCACACCCTAGCGGGGGCAGGGGAGACCCAGTACTTC. This translates into CASRHTLAGAGETQYF.

The chain is built from TRBV5-1 and TRBJ2-7; 10 bases line up with TRBD1. V shed 4 bases and J 5 bases; nucleotides not matched to a gene: 6. The length of the CDR3 is 14 residues. From germline, CDR1 is SGHRS and CDR2 YFSETQ. CDR3 loop: CASSQGQGDDEQYF. DNA for the CDR3: TGCGCCAGCAGCCAAGGACAGGGGGACGACGAGCAGTACTTC.

The chain couples TRBV29-1 to TRBJ2-1, with 10 bases lining up with TRBD2. With 3 bases clipped from V and 1 base from J, the junction kept 9 bases outside the gene matches. Germline CDR1 SQVTM, CDR2 ANQGSEA. This CDR3 has 17 residues. CDR3 amino acids: CSVEGYTSGMSYNEQFF. The CDR3 nucleotides are TGCAGCGTTGAGGGGTACACTAGCGGGATGTCCTACAATGAGCAGTTCTTC.

V is TRBV27 and J is TRBJ2-7; 9 bases agree with TRBD1. V lost 6 bases to trimming and J lost 4 bases; unmatched junction nucleotides: 7. Germline loops: CDR1 MNHEY, CDR2 SMNVEV (reference sequence). The CDR3 is 14 amino acids. The CDR3 sequence: CASRKQGALYEQYF. The CDR3 DNA reads as TGTGCCAGCAGGAAACAGGGGGCGTTATACGAGCAGTACTTC.

The chain uses TRBV11-2 and TRBJ2-2; possible D gene TRBD2, 6 bases. Germline V CDR1 and CDR2: SGHAT, FQNNGV. V was trimmed by 4 bases and J by 2 bases, leaving 14 bases between them. The CDR3 sequence is 16 residues long. CDR3 DNA: TGTGCCAGCAGCTCATTAGCGGAAACTAACACCGGGGAGCTGTTTTTT. This gives the protein CASSSLAETNTGELFF.

The V and J genes are TRBV6-5 and TRBJ2-7, with TRBD2 as a possible D gene (6 bases). Looked up from germline, CDR1 is MNHEY and CDR2 is SVGAGI. The CDR3 consists of 14 residues. Trimming removed 9 bases at V and 0 bases at J, with 15 bases between. The CDR3 sequence: CASSRGTSSYEQYF. Written as DNA, the CDR3 is TGTGCCAGTTCTCGGGGGACGAGCTCCTACGAGCAGTACTTC.

V and J are TRBV19 and TRBJ2-1; no definite D call. Trimming removed 2 bases from V and 12 bases from J, with 11 bases in between. In germline, CDR1 is LNHDA, CDR2 SQIVND (reference sequence). There are 12 residues in the CDR3. The CDR3 spells CASSIRMAGQFF. The CDR3, as DNA: TGTGCCAGTAGTATAAGGATGGCAGGGCAGTTCTTC. Based on the CDR3 plus reference TRBV19 and TRBJ2-1, the full variable domain is DGGITQSPKYLFRKEGQNVTLSCEQNLNHDAMYWYRQDPGQGLRLIYYSQIVNDFQKGDIAEGYSVSREKKESFPLTVTSAQKNPTAFYLCASSIRMAGQFFGPGTRLTVL.

The V call is TRBV27, the J call TRBJ2-7; TRBD2 aligns across 11 bases. V gave up 8 bases and J gave up 0 bases; unmatched junction bases: 6. The germline CDR1 and CDR2 sequences are MNHEY and SMNVEV (reference sequence). CDR3 length equals 15 residues. CDR3: CASQLAGVSSYEQYF. DNA for the CDR3: TGTGCCAGCCAACTAGCGGGAGTGAGCTCCTACGAGCAGTACTTC.

The genes are TRBV5-1 and TRBJ1-2; 7 bases align to TRBD1. The CDR3 is made up of 14 amino acids. Germline V gives CDR1 SGHRS, CDR2 YFSETQ. The ends lost 4 bases at V and 4 bases at J; junction bases unmatched: 7. The CDR3: CASSPDRLGYGYTF. The CDR3 DNA reads TGCGCCAGCAGCCCGGACAGGTTGGGCTATGGCTACACCTTC.

This clone was seen more than once but under ten times. The V call is TRBV19, the J call TRBJ1-5, with D possibly matching TRBD1 (5 bases). This CDR3 contains 16 residues. Deletions cut 3 bases from V and 2 bases from J, with 14 bases between. Germline CDR1 LNHDA, CDR2 SQIVND (reference sequence). The CDR3 coding sequence is TGTGCCAGTAGTATCGATTTAGGGGCTCGCAATCAGCCCCAGCATTTT. Translated, it gives CASSIDLGARNQPQHF.

The chain has TRBV25-1 and TRBJ2-7; D is possibly TRBD2 (5 bases). The V gene lost 4 bases and the J gene lost 3 bases, with 7 bases spanning the gap. Germline CDR1 and CDR2: MGHDK and SYGVNS. This CDR3 region has 12 residues. CDR3 region: CASSADFYEQYF. DNA for the CDR3: TGTGCCAGCAGTGCGGACTTCTACGAGCAGTACTTC.